The 27 T cell receptor beta chains below all came from one sample that was sequenced in a study of blood T cell repertoires in COVID-19. Sequencing was performed with immunoSEQ multiplex PCR; in TCRdb, only in-frame clones are kept and a portion is missing. Here the sample spans around 190,000 clones, more than 70% being singletons. Sequenced material: PBMCs or T cells enriched from blood (not recorded which). These TCRs come from a man aged 40-55 years with acute COVID-19.

The CDR3 bases are TGTGCCATCAGTCCTAGGGAGGGGGGTGAGAATGAGCAGTTCTTC. It yields the protein CAISPREGGENEQFF. This chain links TRBV10-3 with TRBJ2-1; D may be TRBD2 (7 bases). The CDR3 runs to 15 residues. Germline V CDR1 and CDR2: ENHRY, SYGVKD. V lost 5 bases to trimming and J lost 7 bases, with 18 bases between them.

Written as DNA, the CDR3 is TGTGCCACCAGCAGCCTAAAACTAGGCCCGGGCTATGGCTACACCTTC. Protein product: CATSSLKLGPGYGYTF. V is TRBV15 and J is TRBJ1-2; no clear D gene. CDR1 and CDR2 (germline): LNHNV, YYDKDF (reference sequence). CDR3 length: 16 amino acids. With 3 bases removed from V and 4 bases from J, the gap between germline ends came to 18 bases. Full variable domain (remainder filled in from reference TRBV15 and TRBJ1-2): DAMVIQNPRYQVTQFGKPVTLSCSQTLNHNVMYWYQQKSSQAPKLLFHYYDKDFNNEADTPDNFQSRRPNTSFCFLDIRSPGLGDTAMYLCATSSLKLGPGYGYTFGSGTRLTVV.

This chain uses TRBV5-6 with TRBJ2-1, with 13 bases fitting TRBD2. Germline CDR1 and CDR2: SGHDT and YYEEEE. The CDR3 consists of 19 residues. Trimming removed 3 bases from V and 7 bases from J; junction bases left unmatched: 16. The CDR3 DNA reads TGTGCCAGCAGCTCCCCGGGACTAGCGGGACTTTCGCATCGGAATGAGCAGTTCTTC. It encodes CASSSPGLAGLSHRNEQFF.

The chain recombines TRBV4-3 with TRBJ2-7, with D perhaps matching TRBD2 (5 bases). V lost 4 bases to trimming and J lost 2 bases, with 15 bases between them. The length of the CDR3 is 15 residues. The germline gives CDR1 LGHNA, CDR2 YSLEER. The CDR3 sequence is CASSPSEGEPYEQYF. The CDR3 region has the DNA TGCGCCAGCAGCCCCTCAGAGGGAGAGCCCTACGAGCAGTACTTC.

The gene calls are TRBV5-4 and TRBJ2-7; TRBD1 might be the D (5 bases). There are 14 residues in the CDR3. Trimming took off 4 bases at V and 5 bases at J, with 16 bases between the two ends. Germline V gene lookup returns CDR1 SGHNT and CDR2 YYREEE (reference sequence). CDR3 sequence reads: CASSLGPGNDEQYF. In nucleotides, the CDR3 is TGTGCCAGCAGCCTAGGGCCAGGGAATGACGAGCAGTACTTC.

The CDR3 coding sequence is TGTGCCAGCACCGAGGAGCCTGGAAACACCATATATTTT. Protein product: CASTEEPGNTIYF. The chain couples TRBV5-4 to TRBJ1-3; the D is unclear. The CDR3 sequence is 13 residues long. CDR1 is SGHNT and CDR2 is YYREEE in the germline V gene (reference sequence). V shed 6 bases and J shed 2 bases, with 9 bases lying between them.

This clone was counted between two and nine times. V usage is TRBV2 and J usage is TRBJ1-2; D might be TRBD1 (6 bases). The CDR3 is made up of 11 amino acids. Trimming shortened V by 6 bases and J by 13 bases, and 15 bases separated the two germline ends. The germline V gene encodes CDR1 SNHLY and CDR2 FYNNEI. The CDR3 bases are TGTGCCAGCAGCTCCGACAGGCCCCTCACCTTC. Its protein is CASSSDRPLTF. Full variable domain (missing parts from reference TRBV2 and TRBJ1-2): EPEVTQTPSHQVTQMGQEVILRCVPISNHLYFYWYRQILGQKVEFLVSFYNNEISEKSEIFDDQFSVERPDGSNFTLKIRSTKLEDSAMYFCASSSDRPLTFGSGTRLTVV.

The chain combines TRBV24-1 with TRBJ1-4, with 8 positions matching TRBD1. The length of the CDR3 is 13 residues. CDR1 is KGHDR and CDR2 is SFDVKD in the germline V gene. Trimming at V came to 12 bases and at J to 4 bases, leaving 6 bases not matched to a gene. This CDR3 reads CAAGDRSNEKLFF. DNA for the CDR3: TGTGCCGCAGGGGACAGGAGTAATGAAAAACTGTTTTTT.

V and J are TRBV7-6 and TRBJ2-3; possible D gene TRBD2, 6 bases. Germline V gene sequence: CDR1 SGHVS, CDR2 FNYEAQ. This CDR3 has 16 amino acids. V was trimmed by 5 bases and J by 4 bases, leaving 19 bases between them. The CDR3 sequence is CASSPLVWRDADTQYF. In DNA form, the CDR3 reads TGTGCCAGCAGCCCTTTGGTTTGGAGGGACGCAGATACGCAGTATTTT. The full variable domain, its missing parts supplied by reference TRBV7-6 and TRBJ2-3, is GAGVSQSPRYKVTKRGQDVALRCDPISGHVSLYWYRQALGQGPEFLTYFNYEAQQDKSGLPNDRFSAERPEGSISTLTIQRTEQRDSAMYRCASSPLVWRDADTQYFGPGTRLTVL.

This rearrangement joins TRBV4-2 to TRBJ2-5; D gene uncertain. Germline V gives CDR1 LGHNA, CDR2 YNFKEQ. With 2 bases removed from V and 2 bases from J, the gap between germline ends came to 6 bases. The CDR3 runs 13 residues. The CDR3 DNA follows: TGTGCCAGCAGCCAAACAGCTCAAGAGACCCAGTACTTC. Amino acid sequence: CASSQTAQETQYF.

This clone has just a few counts. The chain is built from TRBV10-3 and TRBJ2-2, with TRBD2 identical over 11 bases. Germline V CDR1 and CDR2: ENHRY, SYGVKD. J lost 5 bases, V lost 3 bases, and 23 bases had no gene match. The CDR3 sequence is 22 residues long. CDR3 sequence: CAISDPARTGRLAGLGTGELFF. Here the CDR3 DNA reads TGTGCCATCAGTGACCCTGCCAGGACGGGTAGACTAGCGGGACTTGGAACCGGGGAGCTGTTTTTT.

The V call is TRBV29-1, the J call TRBJ1-2; no firm D call. The V gene's germline CDR1 is SQVTM and CDR2 ANQGSEA. Deletions cut 6 bases from V and 1 base from J, with 21 bases between. The CDR3 runs 16 residues. In nucleotides, the CDR3 is TGCAGCGTCGAGGAAAGTGGAGGGATCCTTAACTATGGCTACACCTTC. Residues: CSVEESGGILNYGYTF.

The V call is TRBV28, the J call TRBJ1-2; D is unclear. CDR3 length: 15 amino acids. Germline loops: CDR1 MDHEN, CDR2 SYDVKM. V was trimmed by 4 bases and J by 0 bases, leaving 12 bases between them. CDR3 residues: CASSSVEGANYGYTF. CDR3 DNA: TGTGCCAGCAGTTCCGTGGAGGGAGCTAACTATGGCTACACCTTC.

The J gene is TRBJ2-2, the V gene TRBV30, with D perhaps matching TRBD1 (5 bases). Germline V gene lookup returns CDR1 GTSNPN and CDR2 SVGIG (reference sequence). Trimming shortened V by 7 bases and J by 11 bases, and 23 bases separated the two germline ends. The CDR3 spans 14 residues. CDR3 in DNA: TGTGCCTATACGGACGGGCAGGGAAAGGTTGAGCTGTTTTTT. It codes for CAYTDGQGKVELFF.

This rearrangement joins TRBV18 to TRBJ2-2; TRBD2 might be the D (6 bases). The CDR3 loop spans 13 amino acids. Germline V gives CDR1 KGHSH, CDR2 LQKENI. The V end was cut by 5 bases, the J end by 8 bases, with 12 bases between. CDR3 DNA: TGTGCCAGCTCAACTACGGGAGAGGGGGAGCTGTTTTTT. Encoded protein: CASSTTGEGELFF.

This clone has just one count. V usage is TRBV20-1 and J usage is TRBJ1-2; TRBD1 matches at 7 bases. V dropped 5 bases and J dropped 6; count of bases not matched to a gene: 3. CDR3 length: 11 amino acids. Germline V gene data show CDR1 as DFQATT and CDR2 as SNEGSKA (reference sequence). CDR3 sequence (DNA): TGCAGTGCTTTACAGGGGAATGGCTACACCTTC. Translated, it gives CSALQGNGYTF.

This chain uses TRBV15 with TRBJ1-4; the D gene is possibly TRBD1 (6 bases). Between the trimmed V and J ends, which lost 4 bases and 7 bases, there was a span of 16 bases. Germline V gene lookup returns CDR1 LNHNV and CDR2 YYDKDF (reference sequence). This CDR3 is 15 amino acids long. DNA of the CDR3: TGTGCCACCAGCATAAATGGGGGCGAGTCTGAAAAACTGTTTTTT. This gives the protein CATSINGGESEKLFF.

This clone appeared a single time. The chain uses TRBV27 and TRBJ2-6; D gene unclear. The V end lost 9 bases, the J end lost 0 bases, and 9 bases lay between the germline ends. Germline CDR1 reads MNHEY; CDR2 reads SMNVEV (reference sequence). The CDR3 loop spans 14 amino acids. The CDR3, as DNA: TGTGCCAGTGCTAGGAACTCTGGGGCCAACGTCCTGACTTTC. Translating gives CASARNSGANVLTF.

This chain links TRBV4-1 with TRBJ2-7; TRBD1 matches at 12 bases. The V gene's germline CDR1 is MGHRA and CDR2 YSYEKL. CDR3 length: 14 residues. J was trimmed by 4 bases and V by 3 bases; bases with no gene match: 1. Written as DNA, the CDR3 is TGCGCCAGCAGCCAGGGACAGGGGGCTTACGAGCAGTACTTC. Protein sequence: CASSQGQGAYEQYF.

The chain links TRBV7-2 to TRBJ2-5; 10 positions agree with TRBD2. CDR3 length: 15 residues. In germline, CDR1 is SGHTA, CDR2 FQGNSA. V shed 2 bases and J 2 bases; nucleotides not matched to a gene: 2. CDR3 nucleotide sequence: TGTGCCAGCAGCTTAACTAGCGGGGCACAAGAGACCCAGTACTTC. Its translation: CASSLTSGAQETQYF. Combining the CDR3 with reference TRBV7-2 and TRBJ2-5 gives the whole variable domain GAGVSQSPSNKVTEKGKDVELRCDPISGHTALYWYRQSLGQGLEFLIYFQGNSAPDKSGLPSDRFSAERTGGSVSTLTIQRTQQEDSAVYLCASSLTSGAQETQYFGPGTRLLVL.

The gene calls are TRBV5-1 and TRBJ2-3, with D tentatively TRBD2 (6 bases). Trimming took off 4 bases at V and 6 bases at J, with 18 bases between the two ends. CDR3 length equals 15 residues. The V gene's germline CDR1 is SGHRS and CDR2 YFSETQ. CDR3 region: CASSPRSTSKDTQYF. The DNA for the CDR3 is TGCGCCAGCAGCCCAAGGTCGACTAGTAAGGATACGCAGTATTTT.

This rearrangement joins TRBV27 to TRBJ1-1; D gene unclear. Trimming removed 0 bases at V and 2 bases at J, with 4 bases between. Germline V gene sequence: CDR1 MNHEY, CDR2 SMNVEV (reference sequence). The CDR3 is made up of 13 amino acids. CDR3 nucleotides: TGTGCCAGCAGTTTATCTCCTAACACTGAAGCTTTCTTT. This translates into CASSLSPNTEAFF.

The CDR3 loop is CASSSTALGSYNEQFF. In DNA form, the CDR3 reads TGTGCCAGCAGCTCGACAGCTCTCGGCTCCTACAATGAGCAGTTCTTC. The rearrangement links TRBV9 to TRBJ2-1; D is perhaps TRBD1 (5 bases). Germline CDR1 reads SGDLS; CDR2 reads YYNGEE. This CDR3 region has 16 residues. Trimming cost V 4 bases and J 0 bases, with 14 bases left between them.

This chain links TRBV5-1 with TRBJ2-7; maybe TRBD1 (5 bases). CDR1 and CDR2 from the germline V gene are SGHRS and YFSETQ. V lost 4 bases, J lost 6 bases, and 20 bases lay in between. The CDR3 is 15 residues long. The CDR3 loop reads CASSQGARSGLEQYF. CDR3 coding DNA: TGCGCCAGCAGCCAAGGGGCCCGCTCAGGTCTCGAGCAGTACTTC.

The V call is TRBV3-1 (or the pseudogene TRBV3-2), the J call TRBJ1-5, with D possibly being TRBD1 (6 bases). CDR1 is LGHDT, CDR2 YNNKEL, per germline (reference sequence). This CDR3 has 15 residues. V was cut by 1 base and J by 2 bases, with 9 bases left in between. The CDR3 region has the DNA TGTGCCAGCAGCCAAGGGGCAGGGGGCAATCAGCCCCAGCATTTT. Residues: CASSQGAGGNQPQHF.

The chain combines TRBV27 with TRBJ1-1, with D possibly matching TRBD1 (6 bases). Germline lookup yields CDR1 MNHEY and CDR2 SMNVEV (reference sequence). The V end lost 6 bases, the J end lost 7 bases, and 9 bases lay between the germline ends. The CDR3 is made up of 11 amino acids. CDR3 nucleotides: TGTGCCAGCAGAGGGGGTGGTGAAGCTTTCTTT. The encoded protein is CASRGGGEAFF.

This clone has only a few counts. The rearrangement links TRBV28 to TRBJ1-2, with TRBD1 as a possible D gene (5 bases). The CDR3 is 13 residues long. Germline CDR1 and CDR2: MDHEN and SYDVKM. V was clipped by 4 bases and J by 0 bases, with 6 bases between them. CDR3 loop: CASSWGANYGYTF. As DNA, the CDR3 is TGTGCCAGCAGTTGGGGCGCTAACTATGGCTACACCTTC.